The 15 T cell receptor beta chains below were found in one sample sequenced in a study of T cell responses to AZD1222 COVID-19 vaccine. The method was immunoSEQ multiplex PCR; TCRdb's version includes in-frame clones alone and lacks a portion of them. The table shows about 190,000 clones, with more than 75% occurring only once. The sample here was peripheral blood, taken on day 0 of AZD1222 vaccination. These TCRs come from an adult in good health.

The gene calls are TRBV2 and TRBJ2-2; TRBD1 or TRBD2 may be the D gene (6 bases each). The germline gives CDR1 SNHLY, CDR2 FYNNEI. This CDR3 has 15 residues. Deletions cut 4 bases from V and 4 bases from J, with 13 bases between. CDR3 region: CASSGSGAVTGELFF. As DNA, the CDR3 is TGTGCCAGCAGTGGGTCGGGGGCGGTCACCGGGGAGCTGTTTTTT.

This rearrangement joins TRBV7-9 to TRBJ2-7, with a tentative D call TRBD2 (6 bases). Trimming removed 7 bases from V and 3 bases from J, with 13 bases in between. Germline V CDR1 and CDR2: SEHNR, FQNEAQ (reference sequence). This CDR3 comprises 13 residues. The CDR3 spells CASTLRGGYEQYF. CDR3 coding DNA: TGTGCCAGCACCCTGAGGGGAGGCTACGAGCAGTACTTC.

The genes are TRBV2 and TRBJ2-7; D remains unclear. Germline V gives CDR1 SNHLY, CDR2 FYNNEI. Trimming pared 7 bases from V and 5 bases from J, leaving 6 bases between. This CDR3 has 10 amino acids. The CDR3 nucleotides read TGTGCCAGCAAAGGGAACGAGCAGTACTTC. Translating gives CASKGNEQYF.

The CDR3 DNA follows: TGTGCCAGCAGTTTAGGGGGGACTAGCGGGAGGATTTACAATGAGCAGTTCTTC. Translated, it gives CASSLGGTSGRIYNEQFF. This sequence joins TRBV28 and TRBJ2-1; TRBD2 matches at 15 bases. Germline V gene lookup returns CDR1 MDHEN and CDR2 SYDVKM. The J segment lost 4 bases and the V segment lost 2 bases, leaving 6 bases of the junction unmatched. The CDR3 has 18 amino acids.

The CDR3: CASSGTVSPTEAFF. In nucleotides, the CDR3 is TGTGCCAGCAGTGGGACAGTATCTCCCACTGAAGCTTTCTTT. The chain recombines TRBV2 with TRBJ1-1; possible D gene TRBD1, 6 bases. The V gene's germline CDR1 is SNHLY and CDR2 FYNNEI. The CDR3 runs to 14 residues. V was pared by 4 bases and J by 4 bases, with 13 bases between.

CDR3 protein: CASSPAGGQSSYNEQFF. CDR3 in DNA: TGTGCCAGCAGCCCCGCGGGAGGTCAGAGCTCCTACAATGAGCAGTTCTTC. The V and J genes are TRBV13 and TRBJ2-1; 8 bases map to TRBD2. In germline, CDR1 is PRHDT, CDR2 FYEKMQ (reference sequence). V was clipped by 5 bases and J by 0 bases; unmatched bases: 9. The CDR3 covers 17 residues.

The rearrangement links TRBV2 to TRBJ1-6; tentatively, D is TRBD1 (6 bases). Germline CDR1 SNHLY, CDR2 FYNNEI. The CDR3 is 13 amino acids. V lost 7 bases to trimming and J lost 4 bases, with 8 bases between them. The CDR3 DNA follows: TGTGCCAGCAATGACAGGTATAATTCACCCCTCCACTTT. This gives the protein CASNDRYNSPLHF. Looking up the rest from reference TRBV2 and TRBJ1-6 gives the full variable domain: EPEVTQTPSHQVTQMGQEVILRCVPISNHLYFYWYRQILGQKVEFLVSFYNNEISEKSEIFDDQFSVERPDGSNFTLKIRSTKLEDSAMYFCASNDRYNSPLHFGNGTRLTVT.

This chain connects TRBV4-1 to TRBJ1-5; D is ambiguous. The germline V gene encodes CDR1 MGHRA and CDR2 YSYEKL. Trimming took 0 bases from V and 2 from J, leaving 8 bases between them. The CDR3 runs to 15 residues. The CDR3 coding sequence is TGCGCCAGCAGCCAAGAAGGACGGGGCAATCAGCCCCAGCATTTT. The encoded protein is CASSQEGRGNQPQHF.

The table lists this clone with a count of one. The chain couples TRBV21-1 to TRBJ2-2; the table names TRBD1, a call not compared with the DNA. TRBV21-1 is a listed pseudogene. CDR3 length: 17 amino acids. CDR3 residues: CASSDRPEPSFAGELFF. CDR3 sequence (DNA): TGTGCCAGCAGCGACAGGCCGGAACCCAGCTTTGCCGGGGAGCTGTTTTTT.

This clone has a single count. The V call is TRBV28, the J call TRBJ2-7; tentative D call: TRBD1 (5 bases). Looked up from germline, CDR1 is MDHEN and CDR2 is SYDVKM. Deletions cut 6 bases from V and 2 bases from J, with 11 bases between. The CDR3 loop spans 13 amino acids. The CDR3 loop reads CASSVGAAYEQYF. The CDR3 DNA follows: TGTGCCAGCAGCGTAGGGGCTGCCTACGAGCAGTACTTC.

This rearrangement joins TRBV7-2 to TRBJ2-4; the D is unclear. The length of the CDR3 is 13 residues. Germline values: CDR1 SGHTA, CDR2 FQGNSA. V was clipped by 5 bases and J by 1 base, with 6 bases between them. Here the CDR3 DNA reads TGTGCCAGCAGCCCCCCTGCCAAAAACATTCAGTACTTC. Translating it yields CASSPPAKNIQYF.

The chain links TRBV6-1 to TRBJ2-7; perhaps TRBD1 as D (6 bases). This CDR3 has 19 residues. In germline, CDR1 is MNHNS, CDR2 SASEGT. The ends were cut back, 0 bases at V and 3 bases at J, with 24 bases in the middle. In DNA form, the CDR3 reads TGTGCCAGCAGTGAAGCTCCCCTTAAGAAGACAGGACGCTACTACGAGCAGTACTTC. Amino acids: CASSEAPLKKTGRYYEQYF.

The V gene is TRBV3-1 (or the pseudogene TRBV3-2), the J gene TRBJ1-1; D gene ambiguous. V dropped 2 bases and J dropped 5 bases, with 12 bases sitting between them. This CDR3 comprises 14 residues. Germline lookup yields CDR1 LGHDT and CDR2 YNNKEL (reference sequence). CDR3 in amino acids: CASSQRQEGTEAFF. For the CDR3, the DNA is TGTGCCAGCAGCCAAAGGCAGGAGGGAACTGAAGCTTTCTTT.

CDR3 loop: CASSSQGTQWPQHF. The CDR3 bases are TGTGCCAGCAGTTCACAGGGAACCCAATGGCCCCAGCATTTT. This sequence joins TRBV6-5 and TRBJ1-5; a weak D match, TRBD1 (6 bases). The CDR3 loop spans 14 amino acids. Trimming cost V 4 bases and J 9 bases, with 16 bases left between them. Germline CDR1 MNHEY, CDR2 SVGAGI.

With respect to this clone: Other DNA sequences in the sample encode the same CDR3. The chain has TRBV18 and TRBJ2-7; weak D call: TRBD1 (5 bases). V was shortened by 2 bases and J by 3 bases, with 8 bases between the two germline ends. This CDR3 region has 13 residues. Germline assignment: CDR1 KGHSH and CDR2 LQKENI. CDR3 sequence (DNA): TGTGCCAGCTCACCATCCGACAGCTACGAGCAGTACTTC. This gives the protein CASSPSDSYEQYF.